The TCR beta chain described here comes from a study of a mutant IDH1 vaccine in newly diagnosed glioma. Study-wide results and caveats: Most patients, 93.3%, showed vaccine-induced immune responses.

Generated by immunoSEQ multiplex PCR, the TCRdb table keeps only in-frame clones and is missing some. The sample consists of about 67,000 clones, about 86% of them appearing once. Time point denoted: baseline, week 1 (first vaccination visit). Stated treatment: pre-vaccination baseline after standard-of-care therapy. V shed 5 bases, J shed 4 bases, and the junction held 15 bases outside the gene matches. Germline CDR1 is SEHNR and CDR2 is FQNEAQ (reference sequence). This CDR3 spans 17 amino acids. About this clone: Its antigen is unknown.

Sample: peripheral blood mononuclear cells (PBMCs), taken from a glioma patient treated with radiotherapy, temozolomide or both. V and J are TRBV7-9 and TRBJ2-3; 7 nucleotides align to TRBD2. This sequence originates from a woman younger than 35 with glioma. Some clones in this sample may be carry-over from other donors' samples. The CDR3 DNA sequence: TGTGCCAGCAGCCTAAGGGGAGGGAGGGGACGCGCAGATACGCAGTATTTT. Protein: CASSLRGGRGRADTQYF.